This T cell receptor (beta chain) was observed in a study of regulatory T cells in long-lasting Graves disease (dated by TCRdb to 2020 to 2023). At the level of the whole study: Antithyroid drugs had been taken for less than 3 months by newly diagnosed Graves' disease patients. Persistent Graves' disease patients were compared with newly diagnosed Graves' disease patients by peripheral blood TCR sequencing and RNA sequencing. The study took place in China and was registered as a clinical trial. TCR sequencing covered 13 persistent and around 20 newly diagnosed Graves' disease patients, about 35 samples in total. Study-wide conclusions, independent of this receptor: Sequencing and analysis were limited to the TCR beta chain. Persistent disease showed preferential use of TRBV28, TRBJ1-2 and TRBJ2-5, whereas newly diagnosed disease favored TRBV20-1 and TRBJ2-1. Persistent Graves' disease patients showed lower TCR Shannon entropy and fewer highly expanded clones than newly diagnosed patients, suggesting clonal expansion. The authors noted that the small sample size was a limitation that may lower accuracy. The study examined only peripheral blood because the primary lesion, thyroid tissue, could not be accessed. Patients with persistent disease shared more public clonotypes (roughly 2,900) than newly diagnosed patients did (approximately 990).

The CDR1 and CDR2 encoded by the germline V gene are MRHNA and SNTAGT. The CDR3 contains 16 residues, cysteine and phenylalanine counted. Solely the CDR3 DNA is kept, with 48 bases framed from the first base. V drops 4 bases and J drops 3 bases, leaving 16 bases in between. About this clonotype itself: Its antigen is unknown. No much larger clone is present one base from it, and per-base qualities are unavailable.

The library was obtained by multiplex PCR. Sequencer: Illumina HiSeq 4000. iRepertoire HTBI primers and Arm-PCR amplification of CDR3 regions were used to construct TCR beta libraries. Gel purification was performed on PCR products prior to sequencing. Regarding the original processing steps: Gene usage analysis of CDR3 amino acid clonotypes relied on the 55 to 80 TRBV and fewer than 15 TRBJ segments identified across samples. Filtered high-quality paired reads were merged into contigs using COPE and FqMerger. BLAST was used to align contigs to IMGT TRBV, TRBD and TRBJ reference genes, with CDR3 defined following IMGT. Any clonotype with a frequency above 0.1% was classified as a highly expanded clone. Shannon entropy was used to measure repertoire diversity, and the Gini coefficient was used to measure V-J evenness. Clonotypes shared by more than one individual were considered public. TCRdb reran the public reads through fastp at Q25 and MiXCR, keeping productive beta chains. Each CDR3 protein appears once, grouped with its most common genes and DNA. The V and J calls and clone size are TCRdb's, not the authors'. The sample has some 450,000 distinct CDR3 sequences on record, over 15% of them singletons. The ten largest clones capture around a tenth of the sample.

The meaning of the sample's time point label: newly diagnosed GD, antithyroid drugs for less than 3 months. RNA was extracted from PBMCs in TRIzol for both TCR sequencing and RNA sequencing. The diagnosis of Graves' disease followed American Thyroid Association guidelines. Patients for the study were recruited at an endocrinology department in Xi'an, China. From each patient, nine milliliters of peripheral blood was collected into an EDTA anticoagulant tube. PBMCs were isolated by Ficoll Paque Plus density gradient separation without further T cell sorting. RNA quality was checked with an Agilent 2100 Bioanalyzer and agarose gel, and concentration with a NanoDrop 2000. These same data were also listed under a study on T cells in Graves' hyperthyroidism and ophthalmopathy. The second study, in turn, reports: Stable Graves' hyperthyroidism was defined as the absence of progression to ophthalmopathy over 18 months of follow-up. Hyperthyroidism patients were newly diagnosed, with disease duration under 2 months, and aged 18 to 65 years. The study excluded patients with uncontrolled infections, other autoimmune diseases, pregnancy or lactation. Diagnoses were based on clinical symptoms, serum thyroxine and TRAb, thyroid ultrasound and orbital computed tomography. The TCR CDR3 was subjected to a first round of RT-PCR using the HTBI primer set and the Qiagen OneStep RT-PCR kit. Most expanded thyroid clonotypes (frequency above 0.001) were also found in blood, which suggests that blood repertoires may mirror thyroid immune responses. In cross-validation, a model built on a 13 V-J signature told ophthalmopathy apart from stable hyperthyroidism with approximately 90% sensitivity and 81% to 82% specificity, and in testing the same model reached 80%/75%. In validation, the model predicted progression to ophthalmopathy with about 71% sensitivity and 72% to 75% specificity, a median of roughly seven months before onset. A discovery cohort of about 96 patients, about 40 with Graves' ophthalmopathy and roughly 59 with stable Graves' hyperthyroidism, was used to find distinguishing TCR V-J signatures. An independent validation cohort of some 18 hyperthyroidism patients and 17 patients who later progressed to ophthalmopathy tested prospective prediction of ophthalmopathy. For training and testing, the roughly 97 patients in the discovery cohort were randomly divided in a 7:3 ratio. In roughly six Graves' hyperthyroidism patients, the study also compared T-cell repertoires from thyroid tissue with T-cell repertoires from blood. After sampling, hyperthyroidism patients received methimazole starting at 30 mg daily, and ophthalmopathy patients received high-dose intravenous methylprednisolone. A second multiplex PCR round built the libraries, followed by size selection and purification. The libraries were sequenced on an Illumina HiSeq2000 using paired-end 100 bp reads. SOAPnuke was used to process the raw data, removing reads that contained adapters or uncalled bases, had a mean Phred below 15, or lacked an exact match to the constant primer or identifier. High-quality paired reads were merged using COPE v1.2.5, and each unique nucleotide sequence was defined as a clonotype. MiTCR v1.1 was used to align clonotypes to the IMGT TRBV, TRBD and TRBJ reference segments. Analysis was restricted to V-J combinations with a frequency above 0.0001, which covered roughly 99% of repertoires. The TCS score was defined as F50 (clonal expansion) divided by E x V (chaos), with BLOSUM62-based TCRdist calculated between CDR3 peptides within each V-J. Welch's t-statistics and random forest reduced some 510 V-J features to some 14, which were used in a naive Bayes classifier (R e1071). No statistical method was used to fix the sample size in advance, and group allocation was not hidden from the investigators. TCR Vbeta CDR3 sequencing of approximately 140 peripheral blood samples (roughly 41 ophthalmopathy, about 80 hyperthyroidism and around 17 progressor patients) is reported in the paper.

The TCR sequence derives from a woman aged 25 to 45 with Graves disease. Donor details come from another sample of the same person, matched by shared clones. Sequences were derived from peripheral blood mononuclear cells (PBMCs), sampled at new diagnosis, from a patient treated with antithyroid drugs. Recombination connected TRBV6-4 to TRBJ2-1, with the D gene uncertain. The CDR3 corresponds to CASSGGLETDYNEQFF. The nucleotides read TGTGCCAGCAGTGGGGGTTTGGAGACGGACTACAATGAGCAGTTCTTC.